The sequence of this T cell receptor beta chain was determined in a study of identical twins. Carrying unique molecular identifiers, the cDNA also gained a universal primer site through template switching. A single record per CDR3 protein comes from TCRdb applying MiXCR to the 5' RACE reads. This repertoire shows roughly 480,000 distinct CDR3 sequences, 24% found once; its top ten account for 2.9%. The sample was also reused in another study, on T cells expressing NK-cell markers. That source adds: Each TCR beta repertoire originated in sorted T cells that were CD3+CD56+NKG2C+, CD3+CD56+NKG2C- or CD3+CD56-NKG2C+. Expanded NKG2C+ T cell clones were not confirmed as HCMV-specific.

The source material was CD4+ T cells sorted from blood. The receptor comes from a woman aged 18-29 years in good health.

CDR3 sequence reads: CSAATENIQYF. The CDR3 DNA is TGCAGCGCAGCGACAGAAAACATTCAGTACTTC. This sequence joins TRBV29-1 and TRBJ2-4; D might be TRBD1 (5 bases). The V end lost 7 bases, the J end lost 5 bases, and 9 bases lay between the germline ends. This CDR3 has 11 amino acids. CDR1 and CDR2 from the germline V gene are SQVTM and ANQGSEA.